A selection of T cell receptor beta chains follows, all from one sample in a study of identical twins. TCRdb fed the 5' RACE reads into MiXCR, producing one record per CDR3 protein. The data contain some 570,000 distinct CDR3 sequences, around 22% of them singletons. This same sample was also taken into another study, of yellow fever vaccine responses in identical twins.

The sequenced sample consisted of CD4+ T cells sorted from blood. The receptors come from a woman younger than 30 in good health. Both conserved end residues are part of each CDR3. D genes are given only for firm matches. Expanded clones are given a class, and other clones once, few, many or no size at all.

v_call	clone_size	d_call	j_call	cdr3_aa	cdr3_nt
TRBV12-3/TRBV12-4	few	NA	TRBJ2-3	CASSPLPGRGGDTQYF	TGTGCCAGCAGTCCCCTTCCGGGTCGGGGAGGAGATACGCAGTATTTT
TRBV7-2	NA	TRBD2	TRBJ2-2	CASSLVASGRVVTGELFF	TGTGCCAGCAGCTTAGTCGCTAGCGGGAGAGTTGTTACCGGGGAGCTGTTTTTT
TRBV27	NA	TRBD1	TRBJ1-5	CASKGQLPNQPQHF	TGTGCCAGTAAGGGACAGCTCCCCAATCAGCCCCAGCATTTT
TRBV20-1	few	TRBD2	TRBJ2-7	CSARGGVLAGGLHEQYF	TGCAGTGCTAGAGGGGGGGTACTAGCGGGAGGGCTCCACGAGCAGTACTTC
TRBV12-3/TRBV12-4	NA	NA	TRBJ2-6	CASSLFGSGANVLTF	TGTGCCAGCAGTTTGTTTGGGTCTGGGGCCAACGTCCTGACTTTC
TRBV4-2	NA	NA	TRBJ1-1	CASSQDRSRDTEAFF	TGTGCCAGCAGCCAAGATCGCTCGAGGGACACTGAAGCTTTCTTT
TRBV10-3	many	TRBD1	TRBJ1-2	CAISDTGGRSYGYTF	TGTGCCATCAGTGACACAGGGGGTCGCTCATATGGCTACACCTTC
TRBV12-3/TRBV12-4	NA	NA	TRBJ2-7	CASSFNPRGRSNEQYF	TGTGCCAGCAGTTTCAACCCCCGGGGTAGGAGCAACGAGCAGTACTTC
TRBV10-2	few	TRBD2	TRBJ2-2	CASSGLAGRNTGELFF	TGCGCCAGCAGCGGACTAGCGGGGCGGAACACCGGGGAGCTGTTTTTT
TRBV5-1	NA	TRBD2	TRBJ2-3	CASSSTSGGAPRDTQYF	TGCGCCAGCAGCTCCACTAGCGGGGGGGCCCCTCGAGATACGCAGTATTTT
TRBV20-1	NA	TRBD2	TRBJ2-7	CSARPGLAGGIYEQYF	TGCAGTGCTAGGCCGGGACTAGCGGGAGGAATCTACGAGCAGTACTTC
TRBV20-1	few	NA	TRBJ2-1	CSARVTTNEQFF	TGCAGTGCTAGAGTCACTACCAATGAGCAGTTCTTC
TRBV18	NA	TRBD2	TRBJ2-1	CASSRGLAGGRSYNEQFF	TGTGCCAGCTCCCGGGGACTAGCGGGGGGTCGATCCTACAATGAGCAGTTCTTC
TRBV5-1	NA	NA	TRBJ2-7	CASSGDGQLGQYEQYF	TGCGCCAGCAGCGGCGATGGACAGTTAGGGCAGTACGAGCAGTACTTC
TRBV28	NA	NA	TRBJ2-5	CASSLKTKIQETQYF	TGTGCCAGCAGTTTAAAGACTAAGATTCAAGAGACCCAGTACTTC